This record concerns one T cell receptor (beta chain) sequence. Germline V lookup: CDR1 MDHEN, CDR2 SYDVKM. CDR3 length: 16 residues. V lost 6 bases, J lost 2 bases, and 6 bases stayed unmatched. The sample comes from a study of response to subunit inactivated influenza vaccine. TCRdb re-analysed the RT-PCR reads in MiXCR, keeping a single row per CDR3 protein. The profile shows roughly 620,000 distinct CDR3 sequences, 10% to 12% of them singletons. The sample was also linked to a second study, of T cells expressing NK-cell markers. Per that paper: Making the TCR beta cDNA relied on 5'RACE template switching with UMIs. Sorted T-cell subsets CD3+CD56+NKG2C+, CD3+CD56+NKG2C- and CD3+CD56-NKG2C+ were TCR beta-sequenced. Seven sequenced donors out of eight were HCMV-seropositive, one seronegative. The use of an anti-gamma-delta TCR antibody, which was added in several experiments, restricted sorting to T cells expressing alpha-beta TCR. In a few donors, these clonotypes also led the CD3+CD56-NKG2C+ fraction.

The specimen was PBMCs from blood, collected on the day of vaccination. The V call is TRBV28, the J call TRBJ2-1; 11 bases align to TRBD2. This clonotype was sampled from a man aged 50-60 years who received an inactivated influenza vaccine. This chain's CDR3 is CASSASGRTTYNEQFF. The CDR3 DNA reads as TGTGCCAGCAGCGCTAGCGGGAGGACCACCTACAATGAGCAGTTCTTC.